Below, one T cell receptor (beta chain) is given with its context. Its antigen remains unidentified. The CDR3 runs 17 residues. V dropped 5 bases and J dropped 1 base, with 15 bases sitting between them. The V gene's germline CDR1 is LNHDA and CDR2 SQIVND (reference sequence). This specimen belongs to a study of cytomegalovirus exposure and HLA in healthy donors. Data came from immunoSEQ multiplex PCR; TCRdb stores just in-frame clones and leaves some out. The sample includes around 160,000 clones, about 90% of them seen just once. Study-level points and caveats: The investigators catalogued 150 to 200 TCR beta chains as cytomegalovirus-associated.

The chain joins TRBV19 to TRBJ2-6, with D maybe TRBD1 (5 bases). This TCR came from a woman aged 18-30 years in good health and CMV-seropositive. The sequencing sample was made of PBMCs. The CDR3 coding sequence is TGTGCCAGTAGTCTGACAGCGCCCTTTTCTGGGGCCAACGTCCTGACTTTC. Protein sequence: CASSLTAPFSGANVLTF.